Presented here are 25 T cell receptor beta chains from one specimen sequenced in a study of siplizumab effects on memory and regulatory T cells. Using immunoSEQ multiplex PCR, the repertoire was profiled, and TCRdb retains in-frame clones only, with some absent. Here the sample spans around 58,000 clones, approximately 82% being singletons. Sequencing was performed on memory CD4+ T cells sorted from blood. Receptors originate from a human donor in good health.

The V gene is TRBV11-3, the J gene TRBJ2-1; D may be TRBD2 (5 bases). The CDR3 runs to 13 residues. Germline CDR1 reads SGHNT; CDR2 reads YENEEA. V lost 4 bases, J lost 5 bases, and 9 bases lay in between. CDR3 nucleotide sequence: TGTGCCAGCAGCTCCGGGAATGACAATGAGCAGTTCTTC. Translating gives CASSSGNDNEQFF.

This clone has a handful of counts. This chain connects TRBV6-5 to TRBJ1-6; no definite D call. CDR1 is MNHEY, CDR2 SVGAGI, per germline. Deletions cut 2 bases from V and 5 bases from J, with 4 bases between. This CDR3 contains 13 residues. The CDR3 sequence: CASSYEHNSPLHF. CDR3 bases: TGTGCCAGCAGTTACGAGCATAATTCACCCCTCCACTTT.

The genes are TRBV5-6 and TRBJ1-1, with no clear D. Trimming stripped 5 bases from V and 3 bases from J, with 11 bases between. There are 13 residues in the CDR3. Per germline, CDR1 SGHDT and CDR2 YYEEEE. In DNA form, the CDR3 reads TGTGCCAGCAGTGGGGTTGGGTACACTGAAGCTTTCTTT. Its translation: CASSGVGYTEAFF. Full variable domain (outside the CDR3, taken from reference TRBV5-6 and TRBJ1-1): DAGVTQSPTHLIKTRGQQVTLRCSPKSGHDTVSWYQQALGQGPQFIFQYYEEEERQRGNFPDRFSGHQFPNYSSELNVNALLLGDSALYLCASSGVGYTEAFFGQGTRLTVV.

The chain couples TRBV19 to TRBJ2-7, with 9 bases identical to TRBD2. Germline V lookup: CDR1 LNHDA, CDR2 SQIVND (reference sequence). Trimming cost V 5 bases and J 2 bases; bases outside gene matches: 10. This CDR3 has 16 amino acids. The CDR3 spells CASSSPSGRSTYEQYF. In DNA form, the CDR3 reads TGTGCCAGTAGTTCCCCGAGCGGGAGGTCCACCTACGAGCAGTACTTC.

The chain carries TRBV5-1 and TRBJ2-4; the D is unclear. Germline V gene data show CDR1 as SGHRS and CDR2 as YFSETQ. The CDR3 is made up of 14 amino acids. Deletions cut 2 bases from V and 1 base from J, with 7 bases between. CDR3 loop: CASSFSGAKNIQYF. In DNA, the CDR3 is TGCGCCAGCAGCTTCTCCGGGGCCAAAAACATTCAGTACTTC.

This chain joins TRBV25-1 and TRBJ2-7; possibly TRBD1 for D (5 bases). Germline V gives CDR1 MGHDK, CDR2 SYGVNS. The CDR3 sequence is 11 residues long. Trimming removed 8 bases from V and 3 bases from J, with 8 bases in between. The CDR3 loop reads CASGRVYEQYF. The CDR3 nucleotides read TGTGCCAGCGGCAGGGTCTACGAGCAGTACTTC.

CDR3 protein: CASTPNLGPKETQYF. The CDR3 DNA reads TGTGCCAGCACCCCCAACCTAGGCCCCAAAGAGACCCAGTACTTC. This chain connects TRBV6-5 to TRBJ2-5; D ambiguous. V dropped 7 bases and J dropped 3 bases, with 18 bases sitting between them. CDR1 and CDR2 (germline): MNHEY, SVGAGI. This CDR3 comprises 15 residues.

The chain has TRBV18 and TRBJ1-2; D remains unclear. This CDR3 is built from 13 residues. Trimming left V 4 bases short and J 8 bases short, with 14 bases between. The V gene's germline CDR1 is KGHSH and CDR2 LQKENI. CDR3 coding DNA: TGTGCCAGCTCACTCGAAAGGGAACGGGGCTACACCTTC. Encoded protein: CASSLERERGYTF.

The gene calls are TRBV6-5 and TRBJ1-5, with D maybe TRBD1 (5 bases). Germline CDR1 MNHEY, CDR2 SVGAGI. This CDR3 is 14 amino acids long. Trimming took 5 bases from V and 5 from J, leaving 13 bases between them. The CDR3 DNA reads TGTGCCAGCAGTACCCGGGAGGGGTATCAGCCCCAGCATTTT. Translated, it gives CASSTREGYQPQHF.

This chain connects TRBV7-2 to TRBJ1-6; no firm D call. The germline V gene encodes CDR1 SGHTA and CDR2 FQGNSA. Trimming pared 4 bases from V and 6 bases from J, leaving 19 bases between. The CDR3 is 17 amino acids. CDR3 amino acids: CASSSYPPPAGNSPLHF. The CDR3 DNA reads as TGTGCCAGCAGCTCCTACCCCCCCCCGGCCGGTAATTCACCCCTCCACTTT.

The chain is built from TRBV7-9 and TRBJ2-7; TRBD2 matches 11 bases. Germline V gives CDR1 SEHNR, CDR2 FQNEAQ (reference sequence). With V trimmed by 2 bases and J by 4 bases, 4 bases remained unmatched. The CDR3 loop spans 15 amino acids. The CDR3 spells CASSLRTSGSYEQYF. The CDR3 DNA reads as TGTGCCAGCAGCTTAAGAACTAGCGGGAGTTACGAGCAGTACTTC.

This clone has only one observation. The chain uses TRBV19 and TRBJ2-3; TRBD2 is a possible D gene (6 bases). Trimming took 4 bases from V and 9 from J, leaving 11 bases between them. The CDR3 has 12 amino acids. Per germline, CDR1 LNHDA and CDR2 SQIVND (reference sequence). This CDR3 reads CASSRSGRTQYF. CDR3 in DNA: TGTGCCAGTAGTAGAAGCGGGCGAACGCAGTATTTT.

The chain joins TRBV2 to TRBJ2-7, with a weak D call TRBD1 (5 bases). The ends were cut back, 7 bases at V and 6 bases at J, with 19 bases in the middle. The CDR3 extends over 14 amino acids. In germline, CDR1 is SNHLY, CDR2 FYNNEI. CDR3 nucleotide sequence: TGTGCCAGCAAGCTTAAGGACACCCCTGGCGAGCAGTACTTC. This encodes CASKLKDTPGEQYF.

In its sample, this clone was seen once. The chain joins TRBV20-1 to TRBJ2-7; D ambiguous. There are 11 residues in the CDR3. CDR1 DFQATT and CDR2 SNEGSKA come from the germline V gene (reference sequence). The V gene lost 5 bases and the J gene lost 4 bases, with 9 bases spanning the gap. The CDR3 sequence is CSAELNYEQYF. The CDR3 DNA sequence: TGCAGTGCTGAGTTGAATTACGAGCAGTACTTC.

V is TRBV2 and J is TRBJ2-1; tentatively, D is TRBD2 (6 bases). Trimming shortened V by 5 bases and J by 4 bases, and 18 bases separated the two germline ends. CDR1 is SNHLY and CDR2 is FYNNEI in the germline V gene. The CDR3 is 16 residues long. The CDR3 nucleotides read TGTGCCAGCAGTCCCATGGGAGGTCAATCATACAATGAGCAGTTCTTC. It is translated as CASSPMGGQSYNEQFF. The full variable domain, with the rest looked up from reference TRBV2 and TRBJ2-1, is EPEVTQTPSHQVTQMGQEVILRCVPISNHLYFYWYRQILGQKVEFLVSFYNNEISEKSEIFDDQFSVERPDGSNFTLKIRSTKLEDSAMYFCASSPMGGQSYNEQFFGPGTRLTVL.

CDR3 residues: CAIKRTDNTEAFF. The CDR3 bases are TGTGCCATCAAACGGACGGACAACACTGAAGCTTTCTTT. V and J are TRBV10-3 and TRBJ1-1; D remains unclear. The CDR3 sequence is 13 residues long. Germline values: CDR1 ENHRY, CDR2 SYGVKD. V lost 7 bases to trimming and J lost 2 bases, with 11 bases between them.

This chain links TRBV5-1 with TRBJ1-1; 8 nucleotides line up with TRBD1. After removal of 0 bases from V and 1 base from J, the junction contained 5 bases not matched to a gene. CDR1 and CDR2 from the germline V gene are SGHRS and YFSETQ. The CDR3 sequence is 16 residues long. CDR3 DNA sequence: TGCGCCAGCAGCTTGGTTCCAGGACAGGGGAACACTGAAGCTTTCTTT. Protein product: CASSLVPGQGNTEAFF.

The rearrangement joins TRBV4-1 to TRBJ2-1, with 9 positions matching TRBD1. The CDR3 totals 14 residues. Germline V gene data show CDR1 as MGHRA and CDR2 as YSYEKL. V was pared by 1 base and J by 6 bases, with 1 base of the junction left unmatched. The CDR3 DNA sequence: TGCGCCAGCAGCCAAGCGGGACAGGGCAATGAGCAGTTCTTC. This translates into CASSQAGQGNEQFF.

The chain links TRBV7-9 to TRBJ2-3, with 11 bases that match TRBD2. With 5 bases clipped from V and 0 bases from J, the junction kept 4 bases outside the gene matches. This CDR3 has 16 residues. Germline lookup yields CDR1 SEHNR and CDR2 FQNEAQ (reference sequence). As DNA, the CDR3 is TGTGCCAGCAGCCCGGGACTAGCGGAGAGCACAGATACGCAGTATTTT. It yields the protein CASSPGLAESTDTQYF.

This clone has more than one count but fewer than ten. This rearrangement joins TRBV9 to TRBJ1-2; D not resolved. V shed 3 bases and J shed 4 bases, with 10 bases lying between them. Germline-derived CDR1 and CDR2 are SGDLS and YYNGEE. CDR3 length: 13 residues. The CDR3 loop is CASSADNLYGYTF. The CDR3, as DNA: TGTGCCAGCAGCGCCGACAATCTCTATGGCTACACCTTC.

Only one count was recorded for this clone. The CDR3 region has the DNA TGTGCCAGCTCTGTGGAAGATACGCAGTATTTT. This gives the protein CASSVEDTQYF. The chain recombines TRBV6-1 with TRBJ2-3, with unresolved D. Germline V CDR1 and CDR2: MNHNS, SASEGT. The CDR3 covers 11 residues. Deletions cut 8 bases from V and 5 bases from J, with 8 bases between.

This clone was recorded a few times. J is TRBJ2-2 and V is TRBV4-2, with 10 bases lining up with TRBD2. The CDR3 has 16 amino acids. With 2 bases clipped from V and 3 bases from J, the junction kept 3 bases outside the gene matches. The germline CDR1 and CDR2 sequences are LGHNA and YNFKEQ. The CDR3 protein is CASSQRLAGDTGELFF. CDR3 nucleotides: TGTGCCAGCAGCCAACGGCTAGCGGGAGACACCGGGGAGCTGTTTTTT.

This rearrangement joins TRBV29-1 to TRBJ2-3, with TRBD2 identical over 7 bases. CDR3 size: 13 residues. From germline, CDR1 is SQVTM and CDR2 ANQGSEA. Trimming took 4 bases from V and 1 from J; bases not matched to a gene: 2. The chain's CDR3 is CSVGAGGTDTQYF. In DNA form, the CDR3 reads TGCAGCGTTGGGGCGGGGGGCACAGATACGCAGTATTTT.

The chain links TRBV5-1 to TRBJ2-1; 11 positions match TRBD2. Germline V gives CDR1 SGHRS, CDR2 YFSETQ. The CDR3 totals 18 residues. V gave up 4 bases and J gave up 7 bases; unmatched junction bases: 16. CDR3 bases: TGCGCCAGCAGCCCTGTAGCGGGGGGGCCAGATACCCATAATGAGCAGTTCTTC. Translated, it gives CASSPVAGGPDTHNEQFF.

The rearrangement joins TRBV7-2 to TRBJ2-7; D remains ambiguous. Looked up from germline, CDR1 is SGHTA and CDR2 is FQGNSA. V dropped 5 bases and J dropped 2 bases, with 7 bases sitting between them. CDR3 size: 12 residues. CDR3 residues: CASSEWAYEQYF. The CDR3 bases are TGTGCCAGCAGCGAGTGGGCCTACGAGCAGTACTTC. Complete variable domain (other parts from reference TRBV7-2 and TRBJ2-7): GAGVSQSPSNKVTEKGKDVELRCDPISGHTALYWYRQSLGQGLEFLIYFQGNSAPDKSGLPSDRFSAERTGGSVSTLTIQRTQQEDSAVYLCASSEWAYEQYFGPGTRLTVT.